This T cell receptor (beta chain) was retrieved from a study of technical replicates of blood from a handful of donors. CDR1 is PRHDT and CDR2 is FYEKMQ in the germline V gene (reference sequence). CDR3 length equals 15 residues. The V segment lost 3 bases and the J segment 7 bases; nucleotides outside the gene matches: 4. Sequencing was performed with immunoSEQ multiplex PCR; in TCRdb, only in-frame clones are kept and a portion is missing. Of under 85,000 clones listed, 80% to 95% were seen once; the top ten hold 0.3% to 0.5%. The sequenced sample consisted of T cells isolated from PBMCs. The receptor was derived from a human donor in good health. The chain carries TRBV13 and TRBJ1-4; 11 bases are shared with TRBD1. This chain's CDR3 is CASSFYGTGGEKLFF. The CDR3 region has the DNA TGTGCCAGCAGCTTCTACGGGACAGGGGGTGAAAAACTGTTTTTT.